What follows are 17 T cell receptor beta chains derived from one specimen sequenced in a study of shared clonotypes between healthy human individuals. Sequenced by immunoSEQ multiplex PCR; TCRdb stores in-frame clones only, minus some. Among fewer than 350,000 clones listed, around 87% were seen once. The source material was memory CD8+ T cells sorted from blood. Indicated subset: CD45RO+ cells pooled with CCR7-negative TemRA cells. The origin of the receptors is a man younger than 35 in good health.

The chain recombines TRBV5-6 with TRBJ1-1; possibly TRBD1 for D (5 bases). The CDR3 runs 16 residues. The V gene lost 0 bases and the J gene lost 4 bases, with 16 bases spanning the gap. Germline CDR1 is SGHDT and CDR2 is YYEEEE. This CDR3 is CASSLAPGRWITEAFF. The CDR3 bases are TGTGCCAGCAGCTTGGCGCCAGGGAGGTGGATCACTGAAGCTTTCTTT.

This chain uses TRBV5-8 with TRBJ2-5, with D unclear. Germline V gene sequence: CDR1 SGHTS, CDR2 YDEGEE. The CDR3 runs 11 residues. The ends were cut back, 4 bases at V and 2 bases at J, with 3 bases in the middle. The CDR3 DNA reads TGTGCCAGCAGCCCGCAAGAGACCCAGTACTTC. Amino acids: CASSPQETQYF.

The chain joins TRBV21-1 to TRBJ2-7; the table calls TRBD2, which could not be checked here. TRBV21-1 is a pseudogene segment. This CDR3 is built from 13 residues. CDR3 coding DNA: TGTGCCAGCAGCAAAGATGCCGGGAACGAGCAGTACTTC. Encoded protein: CASSKDAGNEQYF.

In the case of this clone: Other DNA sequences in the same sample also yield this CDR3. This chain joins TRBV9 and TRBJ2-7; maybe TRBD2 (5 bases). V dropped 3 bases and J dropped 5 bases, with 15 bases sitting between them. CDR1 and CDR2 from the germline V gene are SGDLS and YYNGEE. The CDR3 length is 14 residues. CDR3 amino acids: CASSASGKLDEQYF. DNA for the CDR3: TGTGCCAGCAGCGCTTCGGGGAAATTGGACGAGCAGTACTTC.

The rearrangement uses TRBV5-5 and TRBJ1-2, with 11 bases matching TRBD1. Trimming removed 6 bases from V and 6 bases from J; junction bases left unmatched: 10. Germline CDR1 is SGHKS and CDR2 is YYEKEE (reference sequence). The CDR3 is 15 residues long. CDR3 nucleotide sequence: TGTGCCAGCACCGACCCGGACAGGGGGCAGGATGGCTACACCTTC. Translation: CASTDPDRGQDGYTF. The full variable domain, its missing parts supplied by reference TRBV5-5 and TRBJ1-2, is DAGVTQSPTHLIKTRGQQVTLRCSPISGHKSVSWYQQVLGQGPQFIFQYYEKEERGRGNFPDRFSARQFPNYSSELNVNALLLGDSALYLCASTDPDRGQDGYTFGSGTRLTVV.

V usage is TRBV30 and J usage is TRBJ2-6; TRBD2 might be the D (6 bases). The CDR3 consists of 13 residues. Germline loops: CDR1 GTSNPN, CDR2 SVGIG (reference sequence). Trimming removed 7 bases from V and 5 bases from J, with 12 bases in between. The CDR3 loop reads CASEGSRANVLTF. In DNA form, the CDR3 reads TGTGCCTCGGAGGGCTCGAGGGCCAACGTCCTGACTTTC.

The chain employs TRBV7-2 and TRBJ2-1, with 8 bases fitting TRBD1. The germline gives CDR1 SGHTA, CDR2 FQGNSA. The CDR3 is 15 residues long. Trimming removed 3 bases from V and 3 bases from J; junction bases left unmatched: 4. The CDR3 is CASSFAGGIYNEQFF. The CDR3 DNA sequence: TGTGCCAGCAGCTTCGCAGGGGGCATCTACAATGAGCAGTTCTTC.

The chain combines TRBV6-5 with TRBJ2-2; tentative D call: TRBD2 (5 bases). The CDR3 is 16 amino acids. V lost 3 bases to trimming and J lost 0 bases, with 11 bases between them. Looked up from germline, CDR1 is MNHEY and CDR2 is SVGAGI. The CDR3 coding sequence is TGTGCCAGCAGTTATTCGGGGTACGCGAACACCGGGGAGCTGTTTTTT. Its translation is CASSYSGYANTGELFF.

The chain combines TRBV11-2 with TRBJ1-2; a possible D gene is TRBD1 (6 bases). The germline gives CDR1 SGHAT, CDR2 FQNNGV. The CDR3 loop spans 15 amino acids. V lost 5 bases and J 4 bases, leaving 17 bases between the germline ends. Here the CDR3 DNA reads TGTGCCAGCAGCACGACTTCCGGGGGCGCCTATGGCTACACCTTC. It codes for CASSTTSGGAYGYTF.

CDR3 sequence reads: CASSSGRVDEQYF. For the CDR3, the DNA is TGCGCCAGCAGCAGCGGGAGAGTAGACGAGCAGTACTTC. The chain joins TRBV5-1 to TRBJ2-7; 8 nucleotides agree with TRBD2. The trim removed 4 bases at V and 5 bases at J, leaving 5 bases unmatched. CDR1 is SGHRS and CDR2 is YFSETQ in the germline V gene. CDR3 length: 13 amino acids.

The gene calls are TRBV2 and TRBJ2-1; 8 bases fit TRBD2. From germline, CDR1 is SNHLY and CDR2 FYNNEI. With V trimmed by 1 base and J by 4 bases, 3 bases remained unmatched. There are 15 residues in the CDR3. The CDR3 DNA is TGTGCCAGCAGTGAAGGGACTAGCAATTACAATGAGCAGTTCTTC. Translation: CASSEGTSNYNEQFF.

CDR3: CASTNGGFEQYF. The DNA of the CDR3 is TGTGCCAGCACCAACGGGGGTTTCGAGCAGTACTTC. The rearrangement joins TRBV6-5 to TRBJ2-7, with D tentatively TRBD2 (6 bases). CDR1 is MNHEY and CDR2 is SVGAGI in the germline V gene. Trimming shortened V by 7 bases and J by 6 bases, and 13 bases separated the two germline ends. The CDR3 loop spans 12 amino acids.

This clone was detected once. The CDR3 DNA reads as TGTGCCAGCAGCGACTTATCGAACACCGGGGAGCTGTTTTTT. Amino acids: CASSDLSNTGELFF. The chain uses TRBV14 and TRBJ2-2; D is unresolved. Germline V gene data show CDR1 as SGHDN and CDR2 as FVKESK. V was cut by 5 bases and J by 0 bases, with 7 bases left in between. This CDR3 contains 14 residues.

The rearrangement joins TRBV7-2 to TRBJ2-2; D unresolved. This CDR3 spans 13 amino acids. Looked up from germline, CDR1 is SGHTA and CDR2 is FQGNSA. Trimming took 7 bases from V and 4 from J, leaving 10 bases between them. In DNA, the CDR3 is TGTGCCAGCATCCCGATGGGCACCGGGGAGCTGTTTTTT. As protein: CASIPMGTGELFF.

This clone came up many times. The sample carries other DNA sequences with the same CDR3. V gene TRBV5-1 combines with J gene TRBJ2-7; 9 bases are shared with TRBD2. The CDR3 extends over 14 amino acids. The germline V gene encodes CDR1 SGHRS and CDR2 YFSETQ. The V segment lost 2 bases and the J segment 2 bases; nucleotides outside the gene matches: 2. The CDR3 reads CASSFLAGAYEQYF. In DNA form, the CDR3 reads TGCGCCAGCAGCTTTTTAGCGGGAGCCTACGAGCAGTACTTC.

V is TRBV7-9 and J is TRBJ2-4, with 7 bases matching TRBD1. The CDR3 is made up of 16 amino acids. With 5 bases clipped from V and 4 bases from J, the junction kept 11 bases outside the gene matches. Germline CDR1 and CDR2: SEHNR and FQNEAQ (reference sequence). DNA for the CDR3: TGTGCCAGCAGCCCCGGGACAGCTGAGGGGAAAAACATTCAGTACTTC. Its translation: CASSPGTAEGKNIQYF. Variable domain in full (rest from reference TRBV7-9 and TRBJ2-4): DTGVSQNPRHKITKRGQNVTFRCDPISEHNRLYWYRQTLGQGPEFLTYFQNEAQLEKSRLLSDRFSAERPKGSFSTLEIQRTEQGDSAMYLCASSPGTAEGKNIQYFGAGTRLSVL.

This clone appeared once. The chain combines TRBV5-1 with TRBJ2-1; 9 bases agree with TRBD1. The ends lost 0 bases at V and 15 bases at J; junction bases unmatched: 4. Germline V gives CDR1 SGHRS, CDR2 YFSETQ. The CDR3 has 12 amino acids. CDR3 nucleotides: TGCGCCAGCAGCTTGGAGGGACAGGGCTTGTTCTTC. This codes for CASSLEGQGLFF.